This TCR beta chain was sequenced for a study of T cell repertoires in cytomegalovirus infection. Study-wide background: A matching HLA type, together with CMV infection, was signaled by public TCR beta signatures.

TCRdb independently ran MiXCR on the reads; one entry per CDR3 protein. Of roughly 200,000 distinct CDR3 sequences in the sample, 9.5% were seen once. Germline V lookup: CDR1 MNHEY, CDR2 SVGEGT. Germline trimming cut 6 bases from V and 9 bases from J; bases unmatched to any gene: 6. The CDR3 totals 13 residues. This clonotype has only a few counts. Source material: PBMCs. The TCR comes from a human donor in good health (CMV status not recorded). Some clones in this sample may be carry-over from other donors' samples. The V gene is TRBV6-2 or TRBV6-3, the J gene TRBJ1-5, with 9 positions matching TRBD1. The CDR3 sequence: CASSQQGAAPQHF. CDR3 DNA: TGTGCCAGCAGCCAACAGGGGGCCGCGCCCCAGCATTTT.